This TCR beta chain was found in a study of control samples from healthy donors and cancer patients. Some clones are missing from TCRdb's copy, which holds only in-frame ones; the method was immunoSEQ multiplex PCR. Of tens of thousands of clones listed, just under 90% are singletons. The clonotype originates from a man in his forties or fifties in good health. The source material was blood.

The CDR3 sequence is CAWSDSGNKDFF. The CDR3 region has the DNA TGTGCCTGGAGTGACTCGGGGAATAAGGATTTCTTT. The chain has TRBV30 and TRBJ1-1; D is unclear. The CDR3 extends over 12 amino acids. Trimming pared 1 base from V and 13 bases from J, leaving 16 bases between. Per germline, CDR1 GTSNPN and CDR2 SVGIG (reference sequence).